Described below is a single TCR beta chain sequence and its context. This entry comes from a study of blood T cell repertoires in COVID-19. About the research overall: Researchers got acute and convalescent COVID-19 samples from the United States, Italy and Spain. Sample material is recorded as cDNA or gDNA derived from T cells, B-cell-depleted T cells, or PBMCs.

Source study methods: By means of reference gene primer amplification, nucleated cell counts were estimated. Clones were sequenced by immunoSEQ multiplex PCR, and TCRdb holds only the in-frame ones, with some missing. From that table come the V and J calls and clone size; the DNA was used to work out D and trimming. The data contain around 240,000 clones, roughly 84% of them singletons. The source of this sequence is a man aged 40-55 years with acute or convalescent COVID-19. The specimen was peripheral blood.

The CDR3 loop reads CASSPPRYAGELFF. CDR3 in DNA: TGCGCCAGCAGTCCCCCCAGATACGCCGGGGAGCTGTTTTTT. V is TRBV10-1 and J is TRBJ2-2; no firm D call. Germline V lookup: CDR1 WNHNN, CDR2 SYGVQD (reference sequence). V lost 5 bases and J lost 6, with 13 bases in between. The CDR3 is made up of 14 amino acids.